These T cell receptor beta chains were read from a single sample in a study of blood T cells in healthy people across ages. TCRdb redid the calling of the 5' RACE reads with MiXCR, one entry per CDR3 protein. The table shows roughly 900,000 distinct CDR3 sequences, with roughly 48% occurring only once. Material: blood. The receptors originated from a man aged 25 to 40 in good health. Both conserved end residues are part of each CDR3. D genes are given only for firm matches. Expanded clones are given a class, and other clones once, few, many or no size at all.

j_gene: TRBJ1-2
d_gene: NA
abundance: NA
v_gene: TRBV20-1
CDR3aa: CSARTNREYDGYTF
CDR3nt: TGCAGTGCTAGAACTAACAGGGAATACGATGGCTACACCTTC

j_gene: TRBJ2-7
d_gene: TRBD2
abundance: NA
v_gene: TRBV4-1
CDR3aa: CASSLSAGATYEQYF
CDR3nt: TGCGCCAGCAGCCTCTCAGCGGGGGCCACCTACGAGCAGTACTTC

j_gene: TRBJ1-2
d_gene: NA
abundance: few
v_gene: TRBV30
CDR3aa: CAWSVGGEWGYTF
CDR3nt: TGTGCCTGGAGTGTAGGAGGGGAGTGGGGCTACACCTTC

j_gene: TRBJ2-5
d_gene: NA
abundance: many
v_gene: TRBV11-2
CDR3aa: CASSLELGGSRTQYF
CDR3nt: TGTGCCAGCAGCTTAGAACTTGGCGGAAGCCGGACCCAGTACTTC

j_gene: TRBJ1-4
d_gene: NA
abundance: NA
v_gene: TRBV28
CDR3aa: CASSLEGLGEKLFF
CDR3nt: TGTGCCAGCAGTTTAGAGGGGCTAGGTGAAAAACTGTTTTTT

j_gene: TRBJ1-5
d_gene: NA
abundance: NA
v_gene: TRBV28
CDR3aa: CASSLGERQDSNQPQHF
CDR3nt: TGTGCCAGCAGCTTGGGGGAAAGACAGGATAGCAATCAGCCCCAGCATTTT

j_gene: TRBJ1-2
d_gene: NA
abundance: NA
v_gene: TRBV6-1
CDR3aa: CASSAGGSNYGYTF
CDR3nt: TGTGCCAGCAGTGCCGGGGGATCTAACTATGGCTACACCTTC

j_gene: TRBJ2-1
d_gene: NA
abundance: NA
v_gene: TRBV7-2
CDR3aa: CASSPRDLSYNEQFF
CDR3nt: TGTGCCAGCAGCCCACGGGACTTGAGTTACAATGAGCAGTTCTTC

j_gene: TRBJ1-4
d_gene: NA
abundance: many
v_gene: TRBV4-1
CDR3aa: CASSQNEKLFF
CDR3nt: TGCGCCAGCAGCCAAAATGAAAAACTGTTTTTT

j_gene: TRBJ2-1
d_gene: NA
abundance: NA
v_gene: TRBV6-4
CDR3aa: CASSDVGTGYNEQFF
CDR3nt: TGTGCCAGCAGTGACGTTGGGACTGGCTACAATGAGCAGTTCTTC

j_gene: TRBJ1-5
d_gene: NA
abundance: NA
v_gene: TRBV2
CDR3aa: CASRPPGNQPQHF
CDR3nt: TGTGCCAGCAGGCCCCCAGGAAATCAGCCCCAGCATTTT

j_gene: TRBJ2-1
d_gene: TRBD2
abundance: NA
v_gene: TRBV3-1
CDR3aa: CVSSQAGLAGAYEQFF
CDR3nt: TGTGTCAGCAGCCAAGCGGGACTAGCGGGGGCGTATGAGCAGTTCTTC

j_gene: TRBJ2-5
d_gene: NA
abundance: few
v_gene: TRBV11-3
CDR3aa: CASSLDGTDQETQYF
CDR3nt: TGTGCCAGCAGCTTAGATGGAACAGACCAAGAGACCCAGTACTTC

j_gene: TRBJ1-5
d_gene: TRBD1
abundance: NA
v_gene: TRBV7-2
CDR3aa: CASSLEGQGWNQPQHF
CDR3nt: TGTGCCAGCAGCTTAGAGGGACAGGGATGGAATCAGCCCCAGCATTTT

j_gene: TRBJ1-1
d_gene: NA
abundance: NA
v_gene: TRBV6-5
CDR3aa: CASSYSWAGESNTEAFF
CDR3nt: TGTGCCAGCAGTTACTCTTGGGCAGGGGAATCGAACACTGAAGCTTTCTTT

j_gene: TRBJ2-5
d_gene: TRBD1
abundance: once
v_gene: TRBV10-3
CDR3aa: CAISDPTGAGETQYF
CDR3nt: TGTGCCATCAGTGACCCAACAGGGGCTGGGGAGACCCAGTACTTC

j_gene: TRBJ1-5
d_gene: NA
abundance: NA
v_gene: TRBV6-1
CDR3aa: CASSASLPQHF
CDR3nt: TGTGCCAGCAGTGCGAGCCTGCCCCAGCATTTT

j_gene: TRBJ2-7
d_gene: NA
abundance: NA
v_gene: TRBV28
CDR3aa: CASSAGTLKQYF
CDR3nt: TGTGCCAGCAGCGCCGGGACACTTAAACAGTACTTC

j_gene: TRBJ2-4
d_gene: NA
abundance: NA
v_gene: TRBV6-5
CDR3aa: CASSYSPGFVKNIQYF
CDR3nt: TGTGCCAGCAGTTACTCGCCGGGGTTTGTCAAAAACATTCAGTACTTC

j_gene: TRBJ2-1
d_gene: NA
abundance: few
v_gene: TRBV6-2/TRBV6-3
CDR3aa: CASSYVSGEKQFF
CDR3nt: TGTGCCAGCAGTTACGTGTCCGGGGAAAAGCAGTTCTTC

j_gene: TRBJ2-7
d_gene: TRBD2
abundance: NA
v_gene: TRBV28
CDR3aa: CASRNGLAGGEQYF
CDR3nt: TGTGCCAGCAGGAATGGACTAGCGGGAGGCGAGCAGTACTTC

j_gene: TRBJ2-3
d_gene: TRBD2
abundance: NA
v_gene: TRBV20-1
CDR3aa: CSADRLAGGTTDTQYF
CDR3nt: TGCAGTGCTGACCGACTAGCGGGGGGTACCACAGATACGCAGTATTTT

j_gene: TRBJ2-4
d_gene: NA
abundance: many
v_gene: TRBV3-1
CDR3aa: CASSLRVAKNIQYF
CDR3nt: TGTGCCAGCAGCCTGCGGGTAGCCAAAAACATTCAGTACTTC

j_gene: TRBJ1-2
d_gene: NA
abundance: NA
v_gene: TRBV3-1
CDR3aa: CAGSQGGGGFGYTF
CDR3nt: TGTGCCGGCAGCCAAGGGGGAGGAGGATTCGGCTACACCTTC

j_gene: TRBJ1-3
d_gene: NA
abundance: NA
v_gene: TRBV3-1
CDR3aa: CASSQESSPGNTIYF
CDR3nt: TGTGCCAGCAGCCAAGAATCCAGCCCTGGAAACACCATATATTTT

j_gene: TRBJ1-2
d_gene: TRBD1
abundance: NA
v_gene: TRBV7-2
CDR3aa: CASSLAGQVRGSYTF
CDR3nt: TGTGCCAGCAGCTTAGCGGGACAGGTCCGAGGGAGCTACACCTTC

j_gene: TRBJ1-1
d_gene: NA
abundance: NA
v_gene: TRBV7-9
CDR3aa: CASTLRNTEAFF
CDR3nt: TGTGCCAGCACCCTAAGGAACACTGAAGCTTTCTTT

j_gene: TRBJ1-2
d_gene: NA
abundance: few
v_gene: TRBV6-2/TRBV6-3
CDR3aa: CASSFSPGTGYGYTF
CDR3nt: TGTGCCAGCAGTTTCAGTCCCGGGACGGGCTATGGCTACACCTTC

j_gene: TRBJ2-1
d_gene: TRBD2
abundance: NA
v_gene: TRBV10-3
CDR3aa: CAISDDGGAFVHEQFF
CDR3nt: TGTGCCATCAGTGATGACGGGGGGGCCTTTGTCCATGAGCAGTTCTTC

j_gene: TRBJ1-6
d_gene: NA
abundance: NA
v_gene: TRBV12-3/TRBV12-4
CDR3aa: CASSFPQGPLHF
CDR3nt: TGTGCCAGCAGTTTTCCTCAGGGGCCCCTCCACTTT

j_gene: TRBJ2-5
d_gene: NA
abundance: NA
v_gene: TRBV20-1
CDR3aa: CSAPRQETQYF
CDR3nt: TGCAGTGCCCCCCGCCAAGAGACCCAGTACTTC

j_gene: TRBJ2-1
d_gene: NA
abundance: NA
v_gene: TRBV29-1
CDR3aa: CSALRSSEYEQFF
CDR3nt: TGCAGCGCTCTTCGATCTAGTGAGTATGAGCAGTTCTTC

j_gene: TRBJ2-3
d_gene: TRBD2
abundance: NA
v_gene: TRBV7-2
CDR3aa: CASPPSGGLAPVFKDTQYF
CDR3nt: TGTGCCAGCCCGCCCTCTGGGGGACTAGCTCCAGTATTCAAAGATACGCAGTATTTT

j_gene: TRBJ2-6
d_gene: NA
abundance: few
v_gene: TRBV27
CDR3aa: CASSYMTGGANVLTF
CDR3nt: TGTGCCAGCAGTTACATGACAGGTGGGGCCAACGTCCTGACTTTC

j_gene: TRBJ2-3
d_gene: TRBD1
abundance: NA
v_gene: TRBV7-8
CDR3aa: CASSFVRQGTDTQYF
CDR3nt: TGTGCCAGCAGCTTCGTAAGACAGGGAACAGATACGCAGTATTTT

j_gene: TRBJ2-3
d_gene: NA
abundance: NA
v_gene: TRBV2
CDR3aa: CASEIAKTDTQYF
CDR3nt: TGTGCCAGCGAAATTGCAAAAACAGATACGCAGTATTTT

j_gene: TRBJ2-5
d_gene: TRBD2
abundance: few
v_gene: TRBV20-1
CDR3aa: CSARGGLAGYSQETQYF
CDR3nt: TGCAGTGCTAGAGGGGGACTAGCGGGTTATTCTCAAGAGACCCAGTACTTC

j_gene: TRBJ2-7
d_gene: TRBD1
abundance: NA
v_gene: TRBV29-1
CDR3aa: CSGVGQDHSYEQYF
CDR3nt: TGCAGCGGGGTGGGACAGGACCACTCCTACGAGCAGTACTTC

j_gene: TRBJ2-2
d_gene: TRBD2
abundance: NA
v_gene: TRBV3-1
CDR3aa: CASGAGNTGELFF
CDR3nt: TGTGCAAGCGGGGCAGGGAACACCGGGGAGCTGTTTTTT

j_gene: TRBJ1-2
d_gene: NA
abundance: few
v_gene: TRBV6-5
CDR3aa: CASSLQAPSHYGYTF
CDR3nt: TGTGCCAGCAGCCTCCAAGCTCCGTCCCACTATGGCTACACCTTC

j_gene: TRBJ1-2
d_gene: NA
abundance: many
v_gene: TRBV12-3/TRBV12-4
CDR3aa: CAITRSLGYGYTF
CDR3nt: TGTGCCATCACCCGGTCCTTGGGGTATGGCTACACCTTC

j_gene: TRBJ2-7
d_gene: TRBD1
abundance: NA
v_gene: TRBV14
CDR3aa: CASSRRQGDYEQYF
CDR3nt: TGTGCCAGCAGCCGCAGACAGGGGGACTACGAGCAGTACTTC

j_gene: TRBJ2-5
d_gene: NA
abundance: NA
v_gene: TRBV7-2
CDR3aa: CASSLGDGQGAQYF
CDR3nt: TGTGCCAGCAGCTTGGGAGACGGTCAAGGGGCCCAGTACTTC

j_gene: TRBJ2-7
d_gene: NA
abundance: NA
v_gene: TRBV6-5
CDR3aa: CASRLTSSYEQYF
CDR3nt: TGTGCCAGCAGACTGACATCCTCCTACGAGCAGTACTTC

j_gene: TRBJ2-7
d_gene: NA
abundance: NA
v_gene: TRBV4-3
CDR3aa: CASSQDAGRGSSYEQYF
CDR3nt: TGCGCCAGCAGCCAAGATGCCGGCAGGGGTTCCTCCTACGAGCAGTACTTC

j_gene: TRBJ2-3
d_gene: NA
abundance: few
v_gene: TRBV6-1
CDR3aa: CASSELGGSTDTQYF
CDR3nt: TGTGCCAGCAGTGAATTAGGTGGTAGCACAGATACGCAGTATTTT

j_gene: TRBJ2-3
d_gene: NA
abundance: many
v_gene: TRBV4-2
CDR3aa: CASGGGSTDTQYF
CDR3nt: TGTGCGTCAGGGGGGGGCTCCACAGATACGCAGTATTTT

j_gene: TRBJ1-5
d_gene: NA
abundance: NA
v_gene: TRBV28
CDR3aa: CASSTSSGVSNQPQHF
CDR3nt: TGTGCCAGCTCCACCTCGTCCGGTGTGAGCAATCAGCCCCAGCATTTT

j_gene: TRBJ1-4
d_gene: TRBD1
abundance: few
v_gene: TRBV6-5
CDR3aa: CASSLQGADFEKLFF
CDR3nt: TGTGCCAGCAGTTTACAGGGGGCGGACTTTGAAAAACTGTTTTTT

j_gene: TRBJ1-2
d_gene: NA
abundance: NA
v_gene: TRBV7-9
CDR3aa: CAGSSDINYGYTF
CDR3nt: TGTGCCGGCAGCTCAGACATAAACTATGGCTACACCTTC

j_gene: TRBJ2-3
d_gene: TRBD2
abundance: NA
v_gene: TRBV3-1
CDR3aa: CASSHHVGGGVDTQYF
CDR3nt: TGTGCCAGCAGCCACCACGTGGGCGGGGGGGTAGATACGCAGTATTTT

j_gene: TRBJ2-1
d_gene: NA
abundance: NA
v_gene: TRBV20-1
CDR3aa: CSAPHLASSNSYNEQFF
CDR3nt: TGCAGTGCCCCACATCTCGCCAGCAGTAACTCCTACAATGAGCAGTTCTTC

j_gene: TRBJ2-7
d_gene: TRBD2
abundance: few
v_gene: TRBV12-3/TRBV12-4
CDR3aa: CASSQTSGYAYEQYF
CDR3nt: TGTGCCAGCAGCCAGACTAGCGGGTATGCCTACGAGCAGTACTTC

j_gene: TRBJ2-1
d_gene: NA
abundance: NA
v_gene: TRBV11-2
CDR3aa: CASSLVVVGREQFF
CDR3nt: TGTGCCAGCAGCTTAGTAGTAGTTGGTCGGGAGCAGTTCTTC

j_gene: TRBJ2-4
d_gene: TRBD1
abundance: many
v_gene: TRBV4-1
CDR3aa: CASSQGDRAKNIQYF
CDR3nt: TGCGCCAGCAGCCAAGGGGACAGGGCCAAAAACATTCAGTACTTC

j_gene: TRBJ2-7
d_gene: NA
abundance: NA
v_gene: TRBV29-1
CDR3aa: CSVATPGGHPYEQYF
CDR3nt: TGCAGCGTTGCGACCCCCGGCGGGCATCCCTACGAGCAGTACTTC

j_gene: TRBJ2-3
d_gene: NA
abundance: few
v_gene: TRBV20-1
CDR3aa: CSAQNPTSTDTQYF
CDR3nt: TGCAGTGCCCAGAACCCGACTAGCACAGATACGCAGTATTTT

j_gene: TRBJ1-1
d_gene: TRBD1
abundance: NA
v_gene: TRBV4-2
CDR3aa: CASSQRPGQGLLNTEAFF
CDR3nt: TGTGCCAGCAGCCAGAGGCCGGGACAGGGGCTATTGAACACTGAAGCTTTCTTT

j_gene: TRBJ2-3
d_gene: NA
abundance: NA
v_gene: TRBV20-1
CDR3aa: CSARKPRISTDTQYF
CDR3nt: TGCAGTGCTAGGAAGCCTAGGATCAGCACAGATACGCAGTATTTT